This TCR beta chain came from a study of cytomegalovirus exposure and HLA in healthy donors. This CDR3 contains 15 residues. Unmatched junction bases numbered 11, after V lost 6 bases and J lost 4 bases. The germline CDR1 and CDR2 sequences are MDHEN and SYDVKM. A note on this clone: What it binds is unknown.

Primers: 60 Vbeta forward and 13 Jbeta reverse. Some clones are missing from TCRdb's copy, which holds only in-frame ones; the method was immunoSEQ multiplex PCR. The table includes about 130,000 clones, over 70% detected once. Broader study findings: Apart from CMV serostatus, no immune exposure information was available. CMV antigen specificity was confirmed in vitro for three CMV-associated chains. Most subjects had HLA-A and HLA-B alleles reportedly predicted accurately by TCR beta sequences. The study put some 150 TCR beta chains on its list as cytomegalovirus-associated.

The clonotype comes from a woman aged 40-49 years in good health and CMV-seronegative. The sequencing input was PBMCs. The rearrangement links TRBV28 to TRBJ2-7; 8 nucleotides line up with TRBD1. In DNA form, the CDR3 reads TGTGCCAGCAGACTGAGACAGGGGTTTATGTACGAGCAGTACTTC. Protein: CASRLRQGFMYEQYF.